This paragraph reports one TCR beta chain. Its antigen is undetermined. Despite likely unrecorded immune exposures, the donors were nominally healthy at the time of sampling. The record originates from a study of cytomegalovirus exposure and HLA in healthy donors. Study at large: Earlier sequencing of 150 million to 200 million T cells yielded roughly 120 million unique TCR beta sequences.

Primers for the PCR totalled 60 Vbeta and 13 Jbeta. Some clones are missing from TCRdb's copy, which holds only in-frame ones; the method was immunoSEQ multiplex PCR. The sample contains 180,000 or so clones, around 75% of which appear only once. The J segment lost 6 bases and the V segment lost 2 bases, leaving 11 bases of the junction unmatched. This CDR3 spans 17 amino acids. Germline V gives CDR1 SGDLS, CDR2 YYNGEE. Study-wide results and caveats: In vitro confirmation showed a few CMV-associated chains to be CMV antigen specific. The authors considered a cluster of highly shared sequence variants likely to be a sequencing artifact.

The sample was PBMCs. The sequence came from a male donor in good health and CMV-seronegative. The chain uses TRBV9 and TRBJ2-1; 10 positions match TRBD2. In DNA form, the CDR3 reads TGTGCCAGCAGCGTCGAAGGACTAGCGGCCCATTCCAATGAGCAGTTCTTC. Its protein product is CASSVEGLAAHSNEQFF. The variable domain in full, with the rest retrieved from reference TRBV9 and TRBJ2-1, is DSGVTQTPKHLITATGQRVTLRCSPRSGDLSVYWYQQSLDQGLQFLIQYYNGEERAKGNILERFSAQQFPDLHSELNLSSLELGDSALYFCASSVEGLAAHSNEQFFGPGTRLTVL.